A single sample gave rise to the 25 T cell receptor beta chains below, sequenced in a study of blood T cells in healthy people across ages. PCR was performed a second time for roughly 7 to 11 cycles using a sample-barcoded 5' primer and a J-beta primer mix. From the 5' RACE reads, TCRdb called clonotypes with MiXCR, one entry per CDR3 protein. The sample has 1,300,000 or so distinct CDR3 sequences; around 59% are singletons. The sample was blood. These receptors were obtained from a man between 18 and 35 years old in good health.

The chain combines TRBV27 with TRBJ1-4; D gene ambiguous. Per the germline V gene, CDR1 is MNHEY and CDR2 is SMNVEV (reference sequence). V was clipped by 8 bases and J by 4 bases, with 5 bases between them. This CDR3 has 11 amino acids. CDR3 in DNA: TGTGCCAGCTATAGTAATGAAAAACTGTTTTTT. Protein: CASYSNEKLFF.

The V gene is TRBV20-1, the J gene TRBJ1-5; 9 bases fit TRBD1. Losses at the gene ends were 7 bases for V and 8 bases for J; bases not matched to a gene: 12. Germline lookup yields CDR1 DFQATT and CDR2 SNEGSKA (reference sequence). This CDR3 spans 14 amino acids. DNA of the CDR3: TGCAGTGATAGTGAACAGGGGGCGTTGGAGCCCCAGCATTTT. This gives the protein CSDSEQGALEPQHF.

This clonotype was seen a handful of times. The CDR3 loop is CSVEGLAGDNYGYTF. The CDR3 DNA follows: TGCAGCGTTGAAGGGTTGGCAGGGGATAACTATGGCTACACCTTC. The chain couples TRBV29-1 to TRBJ1-2, with D maybe TRBD1 (6 bases). Germline V gene sequence: CDR1 SQVTM, CDR2 ANQGSEA. There are 15 residues in the CDR3. Trimming took off 1 base at V and 1 base at J, with 13 bases between the two ends.

This chain links TRBV20-1 with TRBJ2-7; possibly TRBD2 for D (5 bases). This CDR3 has 11 amino acids. Trimming shortened V by 5 bases and J by 7 bases, and 12 bases separated the two germline ends. Germline V gene data show CDR1 as DFQATT and CDR2 as SNEGSKA (reference sequence). CDR3: CSARGSGEQYF. The CDR3 region has the DNA TGCAGTGCTCGGGGATCGGGGGAGCAGTACTTC.

The gene calls are TRBV10-3 and TRBJ1-2, with no clear D. Per the germline V gene, CDR1 is ENHRY and CDR2 is SYGVKD. V dropped 8 bases and J dropped 6 bases, with 10 bases sitting between them. CDR3 length: 11 residues. The CDR3 sequence: CAIDGRNGYTF. The CDR3 bases are TGTGCCATCGACGGAAGGAATGGCTACACCTTC.

The chain employs TRBV7-9 and TRBJ2-6, with D perhaps assigned TRBD1 or TRBD2 (5 bases each). The CDR3 has 16 residues. Germline V gives CDR1 SEHNR, CDR2 FQNEAQ (reference sequence). V lost 7 bases, J lost 0 bases, and 13 bases lay in between. The chain's CDR3 is CASTYSGGSGANVLTF. CDR3 DNA: TGTGCCAGCACCTACTCTGGGGGCTCTGGGGCCAACGTCCTGACTTTC.

This clonotype was seen only once. V gene TRBV10-3 combines with J gene TRBJ1-2; 7 bases line up with TRBD1. Germline V gives CDR1 ENHRY, CDR2 SYGVKD. The V and J ends lost 9 bases and 6 bases, in that order; junction bases with no gene match: 13. CDR3 size: 14 residues. The CDR3 loop reads CAIPRGTENDGYTF. The CDR3 DNA is TGTGCCATACCTAGAGGGACAGAAAACGATGGCTACACCTTC.

The chain has TRBV20-1 and TRBJ2-7, with a possible D match to TRBD1 (6 bases). V lost 3 bases and J 1 base, leaving 13 bases between the germline ends. Germline values: CDR1 DFQATT, CDR2 SNEGSKA (reference sequence). The CDR3 length is 14 residues. The CDR3, as DNA: TGCAGTGCTAGTCGGGACATACAGTCCTACGAGCAGTACTTC. It translates to CSASRDIQSYEQYF.

The V and J genes are TRBV25-1 and TRBJ2-7; D perhaps matches TRBD1 (6 bases). Looked up from germline, CDR1 is MGHDK and CDR2 is SYGVNS. The CDR3 sequence is 12 residues long. V lost 4 bases and J 6 bases, leaving 10 bases between the germline ends. The CDR3 DNA is TGTGCCAGCAGTGGCTACAGGGTCGAGCAGTACTTC. Protein: CASSGYRVEQYF.

This clonotype was recorded a few times. The chain uses TRBV7-2 and TRBJ2-7, with D hard to call. The CDR3 consists of 14 residues. Looked up from germline, CDR1 is SGHTA and CDR2 is FQGNSA. The V gene lost 5 bases and the J gene lost 1 base, with 12 bases spanning the gap. CDR3 region: CASSADGISYEQYF. As DNA, the CDR3 is TGTGCCAGCAGCGCAGACGGAATATCCTACGAGCAGTACTTC.

This chain uses TRBV12-3 or TRBV12-4 with TRBJ2-4; 10 bases are shared with TRBD2. The DNA end is a closer match to TRBJ2-7, so the J assignment may be wrong. The CDR3 consists of 14 residues. The CDR3 DNA reads as TGTGCCAGCAGACAAAGCGGGGGGGTGTACGAGCAGTACTTC. This translates into CASRQSGGVYEQYF.

The V and J genes are TRBV20-1 and TRBJ2-5; no reliable D call. Germline lookup yields CDR1 DFQATT and CDR2 SNEGSKA (reference sequence). The CDR3 runs 12 residues. Trimming stripped 3 bases from V and 4 bases from J, with 9 bases between. The CDR3 sequence: CSASFFGETQYF. CDR3 DNA: TGCAGTGCTAGCTTCTTTGGAGAGACCCAGTACTTC.

This chain connects TRBV29-1 to TRBJ2-5; 13 nucleotides line up with TRBD2. The tail of the sequence fits TRBJ2-7 better, so the J call may be wrong. The germline CDR1 and CDR2 sequences are SQVTM and ANQGSEA. The CDR3 sequence is 16 residues long. The CDR3 DNA sequence: TGCAGCGTTGAAGACCTAGGACTAGCGGGGGAACACGAGCAGTACTTC. This sequence encodes CSVEDLGLAGEHEQYF.

This clonotype was counted many times. The V and J genes are TRBV27 and TRBJ2-7; D is undetermined. This CDR3 has 13 residues. The germline V and J ends were trimmed by 1 base and 2 bases, with 6 bases remaining between them. From germline, CDR1 is MNHEY and CDR2 SMNVEV (reference sequence). CDR3 amino acids: CASSLLGTYEQYF. The DNA of the CDR3 is TGTGCCAGCAGTTTATTGGGCACCTACGAGCAGTACTTC.

This chain links TRBV4-3 with TRBJ1-6; 9 bases are a match to TRBD1. The V gene's germline CDR1 is LGHNA and CDR2 YSLEER. This CDR3 has 16 residues. V gave up 1 base and J gave up 8 bases; unmatched junction bases: 6. CDR3: CASSQVNRGLDSPLHF. The CDR3 DNA is TGCGCCAGCAGCCAAGTTAACAGGGGGCTGGATTCACCCCTCCACTTT.

This clonotype was detected only a few times. This chain links TRBV4-1 with TRBJ1-1; D call uncertain. The CDR3 sequence is 12 residues long. In germline, CDR1 is MGHRA, CDR2 YSYEKL. The germline V and J ends were trimmed by 5 bases and 6 bases, with 10 bases remaining between them. Written as DNA, the CDR3 is TGCGCCAGCAGCTTAGGGAGGTCTGAAGCTTTCTTT. Translating it yields CASSLGRSEAFF.

This clonotype came up a few times. The chain links TRBV9 to TRBJ2-1, with TRBD2 matching 10 bases. Germline V CDR1 and CDR2: SGDLS, YYNGEE. Trimming took 0 bases from V and 8 from J; bases not matched to a gene: 8. The CDR3 is 16 amino acids. CDR3 in DNA: TGTGCCAGCAGCGTAGAGGTAGCGGGAGGTTTCCATGAGCAGTTCTTC. Encoded protein: CASSVEVAGGFHEQFF.

This clonotype was seen ten or more times. The CDR3 sequence: CASSGDINTQYF. CDR3 sequence (DNA): TGTGCCAGCAGTGGAGACATAAATACGCAGTATTTT. The V gene is TRBV2, the J gene TRBJ2-3; no definite D call. This CDR3 contains 12 residues. V gave up 4 bases and J gave up 7 bases, with 9 bases separating them. Germline CDR1 SNHLY, CDR2 FYNNEI.

This chain connects TRBV4-1 to TRBJ2-1, with TRBD2 matching over 8 bases. The CDR3 loop spans 17 amino acids. Per germline, CDR1 MGHRA and CDR2 YSYEKL. V was pared by 2 bases and J by 5 bases, with 11 bases of the junction left unmatched. The CDR3 sequence: CASSQRPGGQGDNEQFF. The CDR3 bases are TGCGCCAGCAGCCAACGCCCGGGGGGGCAAGGGGACAATGAGCAGTTCTTC.

This clonotype was counted only a few times. V gene TRBV29-1 combines with J gene TRBJ1-1, with D possibly matching TRBD1 (5 bases). This CDR3 is 15 amino acids long. CDR1 SQVTM and CDR2 ANQGSEA come from the germline V gene. CDR3 bases: TGCAGAGTGTATCTAATGGGGGGAACGAACACTGAAGCTTTCTTT. Its translation: CRVYLMGGTNTEAFF.

The chain uses TRBV5-1 and TRBJ2-1; TRBD2 aligns across 12 bases. V was clipped by 3 bases and J by 7 bases; unmatched bases: 2. CDR3 length: 14 residues. Germline-derived CDR1 and CDR2 are SGHRS and YFSETQ. The CDR3 protein is CASSWGTSGNEQFF. Written as DNA, the CDR3 is TGCGCCAGCAGCTGGGGGACTAGCGGGAATGAGCAGTTCTTC.

The rearrangement uses TRBV5-6 and TRBJ2-2; D not certain. V lost 2 bases, J lost 8 bases, and 13 bases lay in between. Germline CDR1 is SGHDT and CDR2 is YYEEEE. The length of the CDR3 is 14 residues. The DNA of the CDR3 is TGTGCCAGCAGCTTCCTAAACCGAGCAGGGGAGCTGTTTTTT. This encodes CASSFLNRAGELFF.

This clonotype was observed a few times. This chain links TRBV29-1 with TRBJ1-4; D is undetermined. Trimming removed 4 bases from V and 0 bases from J, with 12 bases in between. The CDR3 extends over 15 amino acids. CDR1 and CDR2 from the germline V gene are SQVTM and ANQGSEA. CDR3 sequence (DNA): TGCAGCGTTGCGGGAACCGTTGCAACTAATGAAAAACTGTTTTTT. Its protein product is CSVAGTVATNEKLFF.

This clonotype was found a few times. The chain has TRBV6-1 and TRBJ1-3; D is uncertain. This CDR3 region has 13 residues. Trimming left V 5 bases short and J 3 bases short, with 8 bases between. CDR1 and CDR2 from the germline V gene are MNHNS and SASEGT. CDR3 nucleotides: TGTGCCAGCAGTTCCACCAATGGAAACACCATATATTTT. The encoded protein is CASSSTNGNTIYF.

This rearrangement joins TRBV27 to TRBJ2-7; tentative D call: TRBD2 (5 bases). Germline CDR1 reads MNHEY; CDR2 reads SMNVEV (reference sequence). The CDR3 runs 14 residues. V was cut by 6 bases and J by 0 bases, with 12 bases left in between. CDR3 protein: CASRQTTLSYEQYF. CDR3 DNA sequence: TGTGCCAGCAGACAGACTACTCTCTCCTACGAGCAGTACTTC.